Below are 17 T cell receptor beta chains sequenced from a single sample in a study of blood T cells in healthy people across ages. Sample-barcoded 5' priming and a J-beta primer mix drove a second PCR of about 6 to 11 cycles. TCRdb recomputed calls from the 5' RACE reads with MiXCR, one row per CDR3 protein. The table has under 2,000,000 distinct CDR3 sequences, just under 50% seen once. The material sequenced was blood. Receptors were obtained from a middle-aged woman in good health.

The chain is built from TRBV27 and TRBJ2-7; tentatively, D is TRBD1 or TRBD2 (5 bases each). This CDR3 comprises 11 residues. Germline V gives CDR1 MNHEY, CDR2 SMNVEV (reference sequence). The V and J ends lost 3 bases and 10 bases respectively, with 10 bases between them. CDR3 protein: CASSFKGPQYF. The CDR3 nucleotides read TGTGCCAGCAGTTTTAAGGGACCCCAGTACTTC.

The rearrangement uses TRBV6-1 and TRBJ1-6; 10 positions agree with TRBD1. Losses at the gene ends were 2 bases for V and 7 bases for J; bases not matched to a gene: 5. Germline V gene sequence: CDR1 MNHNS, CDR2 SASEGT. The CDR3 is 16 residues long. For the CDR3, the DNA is TGTGCCAGCAGTGAACTGGGACAGGGGATAAATTCACCCCTCCACTTT. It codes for CASSELGQGINSPLHF.

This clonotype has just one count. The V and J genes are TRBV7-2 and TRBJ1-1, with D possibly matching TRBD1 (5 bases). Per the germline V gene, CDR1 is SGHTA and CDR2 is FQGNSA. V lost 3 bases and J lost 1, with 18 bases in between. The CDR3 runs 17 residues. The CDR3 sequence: CASSLAGRGGANTEAFF. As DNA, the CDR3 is TGTGCCAGCAGCTTGGCAGGGAGGGGTGGGGCGAACACTGAAGCTTTCTTT.

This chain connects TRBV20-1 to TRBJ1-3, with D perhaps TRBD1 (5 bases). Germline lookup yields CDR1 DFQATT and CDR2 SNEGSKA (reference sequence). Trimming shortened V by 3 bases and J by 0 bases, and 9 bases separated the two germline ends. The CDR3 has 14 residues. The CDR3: CSASRDGSGNTIYF. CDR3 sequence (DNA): TGCAGTGCTAGCAGGGACGGCTCTGGAAACACCATATATTTT.

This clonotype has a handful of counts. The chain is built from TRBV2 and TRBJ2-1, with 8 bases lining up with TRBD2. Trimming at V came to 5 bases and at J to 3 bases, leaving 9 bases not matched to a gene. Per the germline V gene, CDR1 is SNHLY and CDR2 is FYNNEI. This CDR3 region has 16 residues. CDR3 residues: CASSKVGGGHYNEQFF. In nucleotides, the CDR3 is TGTGCCAGCAGTAAGGTCGGCGGGGGGCACTACAATGAGCAGTTCTTC.

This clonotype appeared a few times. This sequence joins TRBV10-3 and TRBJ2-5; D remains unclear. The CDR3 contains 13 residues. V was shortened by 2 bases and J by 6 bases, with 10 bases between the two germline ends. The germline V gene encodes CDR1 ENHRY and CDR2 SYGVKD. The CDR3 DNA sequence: TGTGCCATCAGTGAGCTAGAGAGGCAGACCCAGTACTTC. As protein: CAISELERQTQYF.

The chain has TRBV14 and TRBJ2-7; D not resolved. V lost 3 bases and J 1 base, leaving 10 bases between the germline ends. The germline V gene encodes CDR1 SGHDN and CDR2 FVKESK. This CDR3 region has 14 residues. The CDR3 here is CASSHGQRSYEQYF. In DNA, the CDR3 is TGTGCCAGCAGCCATGGCCAGCGTTCCTACGAGCAGTACTTC. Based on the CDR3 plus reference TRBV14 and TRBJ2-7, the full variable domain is EAGVTQFPSHSVIEKGQTVTLRCDPISGHDNLYWYRRVMGKEIKFLLHFVKESKQDESGMPNNRFLAERTGGTYSTLKVQPAELEDSGVYFCASSHGQRSYEQYFGPGTRLTVT.

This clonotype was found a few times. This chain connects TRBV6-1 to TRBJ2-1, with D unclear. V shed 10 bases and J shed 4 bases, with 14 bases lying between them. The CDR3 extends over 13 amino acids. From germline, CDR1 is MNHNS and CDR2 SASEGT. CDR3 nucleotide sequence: TGTGCCATCTCGGAAGTGGGTTACAATGAGCAGTTCTTC. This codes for CAISEVGYNEQFF.

CDR3 sequence: CASSWGMGEMGMEGRNPNEQYF. CDR3 in DNA: TGTGCCAGCAGCTGGGGCATGGGTGAGATGGGGATGGAGGGGAGGAATCCTAACGAGCAGTACTTC. The J gene is TRBJ2-7, the V gene TRBV7-6; perhaps TRBD2 as D (6 bases). Germline assignment: CDR1 SGHVS and CDR2 FNYEAQ. V was shortened by 4 bases and J by 5 bases, with 39 bases between the two germline ends. CDR3 length: 22 amino acids.

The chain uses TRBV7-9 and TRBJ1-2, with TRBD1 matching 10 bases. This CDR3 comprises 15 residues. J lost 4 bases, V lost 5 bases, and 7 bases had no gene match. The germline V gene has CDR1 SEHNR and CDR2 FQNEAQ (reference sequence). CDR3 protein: CASSLGQGDGYGYTF. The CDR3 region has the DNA TGTGCCAGCAGCCTTGGACAGGGGGACGGCTATGGCTACACCTTC.

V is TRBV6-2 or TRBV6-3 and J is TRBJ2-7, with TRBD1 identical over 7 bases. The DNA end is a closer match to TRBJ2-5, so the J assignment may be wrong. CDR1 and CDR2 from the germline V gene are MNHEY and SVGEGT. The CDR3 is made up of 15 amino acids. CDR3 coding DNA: TGTGCCAGCAGTTATAGTTTGACAGGGACAGAGACCCAGTACTTC. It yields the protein CASSYSLTGTETQYF.

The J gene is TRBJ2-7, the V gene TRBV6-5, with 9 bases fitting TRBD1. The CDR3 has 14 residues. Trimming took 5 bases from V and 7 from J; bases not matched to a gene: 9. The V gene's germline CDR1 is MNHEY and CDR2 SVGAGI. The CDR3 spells CASSKDRGHGEQYF. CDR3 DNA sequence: TGTGCCAGCAGTAAGGACAGGGGACATGGGGAGCAGTACTTC.

The CDR3 here is CSVEGLAGNRRETQYF. CDR3 in DNA: TGCAGCGTTGAGGGACTAGCGGGGAACCGCCGGGAGACCCAGTACTTC. The chain is built from TRBV29-1 and TRBJ2-5, with TRBD2 identical over 13 bases. Germline trimming cut 3 bases from V and 5 bases from J; bases unmatched to any gene: 9. The germline V gene has CDR1 SQVTM and CDR2 ANQGSEA. This CDR3 contains 16 residues.

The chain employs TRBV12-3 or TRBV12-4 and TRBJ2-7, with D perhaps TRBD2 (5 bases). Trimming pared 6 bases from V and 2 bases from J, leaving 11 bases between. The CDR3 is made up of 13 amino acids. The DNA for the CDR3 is TGTGCCAGCAGGTTTACCGGGGCCTACGAGCAGTACTTC. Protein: CASRFTGAYEQYF.

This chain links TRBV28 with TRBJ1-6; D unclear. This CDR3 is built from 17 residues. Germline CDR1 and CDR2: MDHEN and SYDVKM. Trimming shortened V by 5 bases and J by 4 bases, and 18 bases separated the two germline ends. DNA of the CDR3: TGTGCCAGCAGTGACCTCCCCGTTGGTGTATATAATTCACCCCTCCACTTT. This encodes CASSDLPVGVYNSPLHF. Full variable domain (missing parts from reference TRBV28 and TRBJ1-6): DVKVTQSSRYLVKRTGEKVFLECVQDMDHENMFWYRQDPGLGLRLIYFSYDVKMKEKGDIPEGYSVSREKKERFSLILESASTNQTSMYLCASSDLPVGVYNSPLHFGNGTRLTVT.

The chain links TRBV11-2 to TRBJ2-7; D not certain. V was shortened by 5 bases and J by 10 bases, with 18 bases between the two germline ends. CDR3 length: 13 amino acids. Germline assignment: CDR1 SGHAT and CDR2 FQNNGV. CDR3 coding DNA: TGTGCCAGCAGCCCAGCCTCCTTGAGTGGTCAGTACTTC. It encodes CASSPASLSGQYF.

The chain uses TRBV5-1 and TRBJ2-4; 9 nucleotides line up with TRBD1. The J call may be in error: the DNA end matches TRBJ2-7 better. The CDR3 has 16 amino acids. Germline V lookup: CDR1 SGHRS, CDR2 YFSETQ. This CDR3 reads CASSKARQGGTYEQYF. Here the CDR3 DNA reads TGCGCCAGCAGCAAGGCCCGACAGGGGGGAACCTACGAGCAGTACTTC.